These 21 T cell receptor beta chains were sequenced from one sample in a study of cytomegalovirus exposure and HLA in healthy donors. Produced via immunoSEQ multiplex PCR; TCRdb's table is partial and in-frame only. Altogether tens of thousands of clones are present, roughly 94% being singletons, with the ten largest covering 0.6% to 0.8%. Sequencing input: PBMCs. These receptors were collected from a woman aged 18-29 years in good health and CMV-seronegative.

The chain joins TRBV9 to TRBJ2-6, with 9 bases identical to TRBD1. The junction had 7 bases not matched to a gene; V was cut back by 1 base and J by 2 bases. Germline CDR1 SGDLS, CDR2 YYNGEE. This CDR3 is 18 amino acids long. CDR3 loop: CASSVPGQGLAGANVLTF. Here the CDR3 DNA reads TGTGCCAGCAGCGTACCGGGACAGGGACTTGCTGGGGCCAACGTCCTGACTTTC.

V is TRBV19 and J is TRBJ1-1; D uncertain. Per germline, CDR1 LNHDA and CDR2 SQIVND (reference sequence). The V end lost 5 bases, the J end lost 8 bases, and 12 bases lay between the germline ends. The CDR3 has 12 amino acids. The CDR3 DNA is TGTGCCAGTAGTTTTAAGTGGCAGGAAGCTTTCTTT. Amino acid sequence: CASSFKWQEAFF.

The gene calls are TRBV18 and TRBJ2-4, with D possibly matching TRBD2 (5 bases). Germline CDR1 KGHSH, CDR2 LQKENI. Trimming shortened V by 2 bases and J by 6 bases, and 14 bases separated the two germline ends. The CDR3 has 15 amino acids. The CDR3 DNA reads as TGTGCCAGCTCACCAGCGGCTAGCAATGGAAACATTCAGTACTTC. Its protein is CASSPAASNGNIQYF. The full variable domain, its missing parts supplied by reference TRBV18 and TRBJ2-4, is NAGVMQNPRHLVRRRGQEARLRCSPMKGHSHVYWYRQLPEEGLKFMVYLQKENIIDESGMPKERFSAEFPKEGPSILRIQQVVRGDSAAYFCASSPAASNGNIQYFGAGTRLSVL.

The sample holds one count of this clone. This rearrangement joins TRBV7-2 to TRBJ2-7; D is ambiguous. Germline V CDR1 and CDR2: SGHTA, FQGNSA. V was cut by 5 bases and J by 1 base, with 3 bases left in between. This CDR3 spans 11 amino acids. The CDR3 DNA is TGTGCCAGCAGCCCTTCCTACGAGCAGTACTTC. It translates to CASSPSYEQYF.

The chain recombines TRBV28 with TRBJ1-1; D uncertain. There are 11 residues in the CDR3. From germline, CDR1 is MDHEN and CDR2 SYDVKM. The germline V and J ends were trimmed by 6 bases and 11 bases, with 13 bases remaining between them. The CDR3: CASSHDPGAFF. The CDR3 nucleotides are TGTGCCAGCAGCCACGACCCGGGGGCTTTCTTT. The full variable domain, with the rest looked up from reference TRBV28 and TRBJ1-1, is DVKVTQSSRYLVKRTGEKVFLECVQDMDHENMFWYRQDPGLGLRLIYFSYDVKMKEKGDIPEGYSVSREKKERFSLILESASTNQTSMYLCASSHDPGAFFGQGTRLTVV.

The CDR3 DNA sequence: TGTGCCAGCAGTTCTCTAGCGGGGGCCGTGAATGAGCAGTTCTTC. Its protein product is CASSSLAGAVNEQFF. This chain joins TRBV27 and TRBJ2-1; 10 bases line up with TRBD2. V lost 4 bases and J lost 7; bases outside the gene matches: 7. The CDR3 contains 15 residues. From germline, CDR1 is MNHEY and CDR2 SMNVEV (reference sequence).

This chain uses TRBV5-1 with TRBJ1-5; 9 bases agree with TRBD1. Germline V gene sequence: CDR1 SGHRS, CDR2 YFSETQ. The CDR3 spans 15 residues. V was clipped by 0 bases and J by 7 bases; unmatched bases: 5. The CDR3: CASSLETGGEQPQHF. The CDR3 DNA reads as TGCGCCAGCAGCTTGGAGACAGGGGGAGAGCAGCCCCAGCATTTT.

V and J are TRBV5-1 and TRBJ2-1; 12 nucleotides align to TRBD2. Per germline, CDR1 SGHRS and CDR2 YFSETQ. With 2 bases clipped from V and 9 bases from J, the junction kept 6 bases outside the gene matches. The CDR3 runs to 15 residues. The CDR3 sequence is CASSLGLAGGGEQFF. Here the CDR3 DNA reads TGCGCCAGCAGCTTAGGCCTAGCGGGGGGGGGTGAGCAGTTCTTC.

The chain has TRBV28 and TRBJ1-3; TRBD1 aligns across 9 bases. Germline values: CDR1 MDHEN, CDR2 SYDVKM. The CDR3 is 15 residues long. Trimming at V came to 6 bases and at J to 6 bases, leaving 9 bases not matched to a gene. CDR3 DNA sequence: TGTGCCAGCAGCGAAACCGGGACAGGGTCAAACACCATATATTTT. It yields the protein CASSETGTGSNTIYF.

The chain carries TRBV7-8 and TRBJ1-1; D possibly corresponds to TRBD1 (5 bases). Germline CDR1 and CDR2: SGHVS and FQNEAQ. Trimming pared 3 bases from V and 6 bases from J, leaving 14 bases between. This CDR3 is built from 14 residues. CDR3 coding DNA: TGTGCCAGCAGCTTCGAACAGGTAGTTCCTGAAGCTTTCTTT. It specifies CASSFEQVVPEAFF.

This chain uses TRBV7-9 with TRBJ2-5; maybe TRBD2 (6 bases). The CDR3 extends over 14 amino acids. V lost 3 bases and J lost 5, with 13 bases in between. Looked up from germline, CDR1 is SEHNR and CDR2 is FQNEAQ (reference sequence). The CDR3 reads CASSFVASAETQYF. The CDR3, as DNA: TGTGCCAGCAGCTTCGTCGCTAGCGCGGAGACCCAGTACTTC. The whole variable domain, remainder taken from reference TRBV7-9 and TRBJ2-5, is DTGVSQNPRHKITKRGQNVTFRCDPISEHNRLYWYRQTLGQGPEFLTYFQNEAQLEKSRLLSDRFSAERPKGSFSTLEIQRTEQGDSAMYLCASSFVASAETQYFGPGTRLLVL.

This clone was seen at least ten times. This chain uses TRBV7-6 with TRBJ2-7, with D perhaps matching TRBD2 (5 bases). Germline CDR1 reads SGHVS; CDR2 reads FNYEAQ. This CDR3 has 13 residues. V was cut by 1 base and J by 3 bases, with 7 bases left in between. The CDR3: CASSLGTFYEQYF. CDR3 in DNA: TGTGCCAGCAGCTTAGGGACTTTCTACGAGCAGTACTTC.

This chain links TRBV19 with TRBJ1-2; 8 bases fit TRBD1. The CDR3 length is 15 residues. The germline gives CDR1 LNHDA, CDR2 SQIVND (reference sequence). V lost 4 bases and J lost 4; bases outside the gene matches: 8. CDR3 sequence: CASSTQGVIGYGYTF. The DNA for the CDR3 is TGTGCCAGTAGTACACAGGGGGTAATCGGCTATGGCTACACCTTC.

V is TRBV7-3 and J is TRBJ2-3, with 8 positions matching TRBD2. CDR1 and CDR2 (germline): SGHTA, FQGTGA. This CDR3 contains 15 residues. The junction had 6 bases not matched to a gene; V was cut back by 5 bases and J by 2 bases. The CDR3 loop is CASSLLAGPTDTQYF. The CDR3 nucleotides read TGTGCCAGCAGCCTCTTAGCGGGGCCCACAGATACGCAGTATTTT. The whole variable domain, filled in from reference TRBV7-3 and TRBJ2-3, reads GAGVSQTPSNKVTEKGKYVELRCDPISGHTALYWYRQSLGQGPEFLIYFQGTGAADDSGLPNDRFFAVRPEGSVSTLKIQRTERGDSAVYLCASSLLAGPTDTQYFGPGTRLTVL.

This clone was seen only a few times. The J gene is TRBJ2-7, the V gene TRBV6-5, with a possible D match to TRBD1 (6 bases). This CDR3 has 14 amino acids. CDR1 and CDR2 from the germline V gene are MNHEY and SVGAGI. The V end lost 0 bases, the J end lost 3 bases, and 9 bases lay between the germline ends. The CDR3 DNA is TGTGCCAGCAGTTACTCTACAGGGCACTACGAGCAGTACTTC. Protein: CASSYSTGHYEQYF.

This clone was picked up one time. The rearrangement joins TRBV4-3 to TRBJ2-7, with D maybe TRBD2 (6 bases). The germline V and J ends were trimmed by 0 bases and 6 bases, with 15 bases remaining between them. Germline loops: CDR1 LGHNA, CDR2 YSLEER. There are 15 residues in the CDR3. CDR3 DNA: TGCGCCAGCAGCCAAGAGGCGGGACTTGGATCCGAGCAGTACTTC. It yields the protein CASSQEAGLGSEQYF.

The chain uses TRBV5-1 and TRBJ2-1; D perhaps matches TRBD2 (6 bases). CDR1 SGHRS and CDR2 YFSETQ come from the germline V gene. The ends were cut back, 5 bases at V and 6 bases at J, with 15 bases in the middle. CDR3 length: 14 residues. Here the CDR3 DNA reads TGCGCCAGCAGGGAACGGGGGAATTTCAATGAGCAGTTCTTC. Amino acid sequence: CASRERGNFNEQFF.

This chain connects TRBV5-1 to TRBJ2-3; 9 bases map to TRBD1. V lost 2 bases to trimming and J lost 1 base; unmatched junction nucleotides: 2. Germline V gives CDR1 SGHRS, CDR2 YFSETQ. The CDR3 covers 15 residues. For the CDR3, the DNA is TGCGCCAGCAGCTTCCGGGACAGGGGCACAGATACGCAGTATTTT. It is translated as CASSFRDRGTDTQYF.

The V and J genes are TRBV28 and TRBJ1-2; TRBD1 agrees at 7 bases. The CDR3 has 13 amino acids. J was trimmed by 6 bases and V by 6 bases; bases with no gene match: 7. The germline V gene encodes CDR1 MDHEN and CDR2 SYDVKM. The CDR3 region has the DNA TGTGCCAGCAGACACGTAACAGGGGATGGCTACACCTTC. Translated, it gives CASRHVTGDGYTF.

The chain couples TRBV5-1 to TRBJ2-7; 11 positions match TRBD2. The CDR3 runs 13 residues. V lost 5 bases, J lost 2 bases, and 0 bases stayed unmatched. The germline V gene has CDR1 SGHRS and CDR2 YFSETQ. CDR3: CASRLAGAYEQYF. The DNA for the CDR3 is TGCGCCAGCAGACTAGCGGGGGCCTACGAGCAGTACTTC. Based on the CDR3 plus reference TRBV5-1 and TRBJ2-7, the full variable domain is KAGVTQTPRYLIKTRGQQVTLSCSPISGHRSVSWYQQTPGQGLQFLFEYFSETQRNKGNFPGRFSGRQFSNSRSEMNVSTLELGDSALYLCASRLAGAYEQYFGPGTRLTVT.

The chain couples TRBV5-6 to TRBJ2-5; possible D gene TRBD1, 5 bases. Germline values: CDR1 SGHDT, CDR2 YYEEEE. This CDR3 has 15 amino acids. Trimming removed 7 bases at V and 2 bases at J, with 18 bases between. This chain's CDR3 is CASHPLATVQETQYF. CDR3 nucleotide sequence: TGTGCCAGCCATCCCCTGGCGACAGTGCAAGAGACCCAGTACTTC.